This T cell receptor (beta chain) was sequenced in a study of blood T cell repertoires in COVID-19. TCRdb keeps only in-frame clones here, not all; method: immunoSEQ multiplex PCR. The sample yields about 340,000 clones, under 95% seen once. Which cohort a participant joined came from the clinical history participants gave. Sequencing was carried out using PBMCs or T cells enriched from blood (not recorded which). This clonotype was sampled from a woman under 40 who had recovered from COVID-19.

CDR3 DNA sequence: TGTGCCAGTAGTACCCCTCCAGTCTACGAGCAGTACTTC. Protein: CASSTPPVYEQYF. V is TRBV19 and J is TRBJ2-7; no firm D call. The germline V gene has CDR1 LNHDA and CDR2 SQIVND (reference sequence). Trimming removed 4 bases from V and 3 bases from J, with 10 bases in between. The CDR3 extends over 13 amino acids.